Sequencing of this T cell receptor beta chain was carried out in a study of identical twins. Template switching supplied a universal primer site; unique molecular identifiers were carried on the cDNA. TCRdb passed the 5' RACE reads through MiXCR, listing each CDR3 protein once. The sample has 690,000 or so distinct CDR3 sequences; roughly 6% are singletons. In germline, CDR1 is SGHDT, CDR2 YYEEEE. Trimming removed 2 bases at V and 4 bases at J, with 9 bases between. The CDR3 covers 14 residues. Material for sequencing was naive T cells sorted from blood. The chain uses TRBV5-6 and TRBJ1-4; possibly TRBD1 for D (5 bases). The source is a man between 18 and 29 years old in good health. Written as DNA, the CDR3 is TGTGCCAGCAGCTTATGGGGACTTAATGAAAAACTGTTTTTT. Encoded protein: CASSLWGLNEKLFF.